Presented here are 29 T cell receptor beta chains from one specimen sequenced in a study of blood T cell repertoires in COVID-19. Sequencing used immunoSEQ multiplex PCR; TCRdb keeps in-frame clones, though not all of them. The data contain 110,000 to 150,000 clones, more than 75% of them seen just once; the ten biggest clones take up 5%. What was sequenced was peripheral blood. The receptors shown here come from a woman between 45 and 65 years old with acute or convalescent COVID-19.

The chain uses TRBV4-2 and TRBJ2-3; D might be TRBD2 (6 bases). V was shortened by 1 base and J by 2 bases, with 13 bases between the two germline ends. Germline loops: CDR1 LGHNA, CDR2 YNFKEQ. CDR3 size: 16 residues. The CDR3 coding sequence is TGTGCCAGCAGCCAAGGGGCGACTAGGTACACAGATACGCAGTATTTT. It codes for CASSQGATRYTDTQYF.

V gene TRBV6-5 combines with J gene TRBJ1-2, with unresolved D. The germline gives CDR1 MNHEY, CDR2 SVGAGI. Between the trimmed V and J ends, which lost 10 bases and 3 bases, there was a span of 18 bases. The CDR3 spans 14 residues. CDR3 nucleotides: TGTGCCACCCTCAGGTCCGCCGGTTACTATGGCTACACCTTC. Protein sequence: CATLRSAGYYGYTF.

The V gene is TRBV4-3, the J gene TRBJ2-1, with D possibly being TRBD1 (5 bases). V lost 3 bases, J lost 5 bases, and 8 bases lay in between. This CDR3 has 13 amino acids. Germline CDR1 reads LGHNA; CDR2 reads YSLEER. CDR3 region: CASSQLQDNEQFF. CDR3 DNA: TGCGCCAGCAGCCAGCTACAGGACAATGAGCAGTTCTTC.

This sequence joins TRBV19 and TRBJ1-5; TRBD1 is a possible D gene (5 bases). Trimming removed 9 bases from V and 4 bases from J, with 16 bases in between. Germline values: CDR1 LNHDA, CDR2 SQIVND (reference sequence). The CDR3 has 14 residues. CDR3 bases: TGTGCCAGCGCCGGGACGGGAGGGAATCAGCCCCAGCATTTT. This translates into CASAGTGGNQPQHF.

Concerning this clone: At the DNA level, this CDR3 is encoded by other sequences in the same sample as well. The chain uses TRBV6-5 and TRBJ2-3; 11 bases map to TRBD2. This CDR3 is 15 amino acids long. From germline, CDR1 is MNHEY and CDR2 SVGAGI. After removal of 3 bases from V and 2 bases from J, the junction contained 1 base not matched to a gene. The CDR3 protein is CASSYSGGATDTQYF. CDR3 coding DNA: TGTGCCAGCAGTTATAGCGGGGGGGCCACAGATACGCAGTATTTT.

The genes are TRBV6-2 or TRBV6-3 and TRBJ2-3; D might be TRBD2 (6 bases). V was trimmed by 5 bases and J by 4 bases, leaving 16 bases between them. This CDR3 spans 15 amino acids. The germline gives CDR1 MNHEY, CDR2 SVGEGT. The CDR3 DNA reads TGTGCCAGCAGTAGTGGCGACTGGAGGGCAGATACGCAGTATTTT. Amino acid sequence: CASSSGDWRADTQYF.

CDR3 region: CASSIRQGDTDTQYF. CDR3 sequence (DNA): TGTGCCAGTAGTATCCGCCAGGGGGATACAGATACGCAGTATTTT. The chain is built from TRBV19 and TRBJ2-3; 7 bases fit TRBD1. The J segment lost 3 bases and the V segment lost 3 bases, leaving 6 bases of the junction unmatched. Germline CDR1 LNHDA, CDR2 SQIVND (reference sequence). The CDR3 is made up of 15 amino acids.

This chain joins TRBV6-2 or TRBV6-3 and TRBJ1-3, with D uncertain. CDR1 is MNHEY and CDR2 is SVGEGT in the germline V gene. The CDR3 has 16 amino acids. V gave up 0 bases and J gave up 3 bases, with 12 bases separating them. In DNA form, the CDR3 reads TGTGCCAGCAGTTACTCAAGTGCCGACATTGGAAACACCATATATTTT. Its translation is CASSYSSADIGNTIYF.

The V gene is TRBV10-3, the J gene TRBJ1-1; D remains unclear. Germline V gene lookup returns CDR1 ENHRY and CDR2 SYGVKD. V lost 0 bases and J lost 5, with 7 bases in between. The CDR3 sequence is 13 residues long. The CDR3 nucleotides are TGTGCCATCAGTGAGTCACTGGTAACTGAAGCTTTCTTT. It translates to CAISESLVTEAFF.

This clone has only a few counts. The gene calls are TRBV5-6 and TRBJ2-3, with 9 positions matching TRBD2. The CDR3 length is 16 residues. The germline V gene has CDR1 SGHDT and CDR2 YYEEEE. Germline trimming cut 2 bases from V and 2 bases from J; bases unmatched to any gene: 6. CDR3: CASSLLAGSTTDTQYF. CDR3 DNA: TGTGCCAGCAGCTTACTAGCGGGCTCCACCACAGATACGCAGTATTTT.

The chain joins TRBV19 to TRBJ1-3; TRBD1 aligns across 8 bases. After removal of 5 bases from V and 3 bases from J, the junction contained 3 bases not matched to a gene. The CDR3 spans 14 residues. Germline V gives CDR1 LNHDA, CDR2 SQIVND (reference sequence). The chain's CDR3 is CASSGQGDGNTIYF. The CDR3 DNA sequence: TGTGCCAGTAGTGGACAGGGTGATGGAAACACCATATATTTT.

This chain joins TRBV16 and TRBJ2-3; 8 bases are a match to TRBD2. The V gene's germline CDR1 is KGHSY and CDR2 FQNENV. CDR3 length: 14 residues. V lost 6 bases and J lost 4; bases outside the gene matches: 6. Here the CDR3 reads CASSRGLAADTQYF. Written as DNA, the CDR3 is TGTGCCAGCAGTCGTGGACTAGCTGCAGATACGCAGTATTTT.

CDR3 residues: CASKGLPRSDTQYF. CDR3 coding DNA: TGTGCCAGCAAGGGACTACCTCGATCAGATACGCAGTATTTT. This rearrangement joins TRBV6-5 to TRBJ2-3; 7 bases agree with TRBD2. The germline V gene has CDR1 MNHEY and CDR2 SVGAGI. The CDR3 runs to 14 residues. After removal of 7 bases from V and 4 bases from J, the junction contained 8 bases not matched to a gene.

This clone was seen more than once but under ten times. This chain connects TRBV3-1 (or the pseudogene TRBV3-2) to TRBJ1-5; D gene ambiguous. The CDR3 is 13 residues long. V was cut by 4 bases and J by 5 bases, with 9 bases left in between. CDR1 and CDR2 (germline): LGHDT, YNNKEL (reference sequence). CDR3 bases: TGTGCCAGCAGCCGTAACACCGATCAGCCCCAGCATTTT. This sequence encodes CASSRNTDQPQHF.

The V call is TRBV5-1, the J call TRBJ1-1; TRBD1 matches 9 bases. This CDR3 has 15 amino acids. The V gene end was trimmed by 4 bases and the J gene end by 5 bases; junction bases not matched to a gene: 9. Germline CDR1 SGHRS, CDR2 YFSETQ. The CDR3 region has the DNA TGCGCCAGCAGCACCATACAGGGGGCTGGAACTGAAGCTTTCTTT. Protein product: CASSTIQGAGTEAFF.

The rearrangement uses TRBV3-1 (or the pseudogene TRBV3-2) and TRBJ2-1; D is unclear. The V end lost 4 bases, the J end lost 8 bases, and 12 bases lay between the germline ends. The CDR3 length is 13 residues. Germline lookup yields CDR1 LGHDT and CDR2 YNNKEL (reference sequence). The CDR3 DNA is TGTGCCAGCAGCCTCCGCGGTACGGATGAGCAGTTCTTC. This translates into CASSLRGTDEQFF.

The chain links TRBV9 to TRBJ1-5, with TRBD1 as a possible D gene (5 bases). The germline V gene encodes CDR1 SGDLS and CDR2 YYNGEE. V was clipped by 0 bases and J by 9 bases, with 19 bases between them. This CDR3 is built from 16 residues. The CDR3 coding sequence is TGTGCCAGCAGCGTAGATGGGACTGGGGAGATAGGGCCCCAGCATTTT. Translated, it gives CASSVDGTGEIGPQHF.

The rearrangement joins TRBV28 to TRBJ1-5; TRBD1 aligns across 9 bases. CDR3 length: 14 amino acids. Germline V gives CDR1 MDHEN, CDR2 SYDVKM. The V segment lost 10 bases and the J segment 6 bases; nucleotides outside the gene matches: 10. The CDR3 loop reads CATAMGTGFQPQHF. The CDR3 DNA sequence: TGTGCCACCGCAATGGGGACAGGGTTTCAGCCCCAGCATTTT.

The J gene is TRBJ1-3, the V gene TRBV5-1; 7 bases agree with TRBD1. Germline-derived CDR1 and CDR2 are SGHRS and YFSETQ. J lost 5 bases, V lost 4 bases, and 9 bases had no gene match. The CDR3 totals 15 residues. In DNA, the CDR3 is TGCGCCAGCAGCCAAAGACAGGGCACCCGAAACACCATATATTTT. It translates to CASSQRQGTRNTIYF. Combining the CDR3 with reference TRBV5-1 and TRBJ1-3 gives the whole variable domain KAGVTQTPRYLIKTRGQQVTLSCSPISGHRSVSWYQQTPGQGLQFLFEYFSETQRNKGNFPGRFSGRQFSNSRSEMNVSTLELGDSALYLCASSQRQGTRNTIYFGEGSWLTVV.

The chain has TRBV5-1 and TRBJ2-7, with 8 bases that match TRBD2. This CDR3 region has 14 residues. V shed 4 bases and J 6 bases; nucleotides not matched to a gene: 9. CDR1 is SGHRS, CDR2 YFSETQ, per germline. The CDR3 nucleotides are TGCGCCAGCAGCAGGACGGGGGGGCCATTCGAGCAGTACTTC. Amino acid sequence: CASSRTGGPFEQYF.

The chain is built from TRBV7-8 and TRBJ1-2; D may be TRBD1 (5 bases). V lost 2 bases and J lost 3, with 7 bases in between. CDR1 and CDR2 (germline): SGHVS, FQNEAQ. This CDR3 is built from 13 residues. For the CDR3, the DNA is TGTGCCAGCAGCTTACAGGGTGACTATGGCTACACCTTC. Translating it yields CASSLQGDYGYTF. Using reference TRBV7-8 and TRBJ1-2 for the parts outside the CDR3, the full variable domain is GAGVSQSPRYKVAKRGQDVALRCDPISGHVSLFWYQQALGQGPEFLTYFQNEAQLDKSGLPSDRFFAERPEGSVSTLKIQRTQQEDSAVYLCASSLQGDYGYTFGSGTRLTVV.

J is TRBJ2-1 and V is TRBV7-2, with D tentatively TRBD2 (6 bases). The germline gives CDR1 SGHTA, CDR2 FQGNSA. The CDR3 loop spans 15 amino acids. V was clipped by 1 base and J by 4 bases, with 11 bases between them. The CDR3 region is CASSLGASVYNEQFF. The CDR3 DNA reads TGTGCCAGCAGCTTAGGTGCTAGCGTTTACAATGAGCAGTTCTTC.

CDR3 bases: TGTGCCAGCAGCTTTCCGTTACAGGGGGACAATCAGCCCCAGCATTTT. Translation gives CASSFPLQGDNQPQHF. The chain recombines TRBV5-6 with TRBJ1-5, with 8 bases fitting TRBD1. From germline, CDR1 is SGHDT and CDR2 YYEEEE. Trimming at V came to 2 bases and at J to 3 bases, leaving 7 bases not matched to a gene. The length of the CDR3 is 16 residues.

This sequence joins TRBV14 and TRBJ1-4; perhaps TRBD1 as D (5 bases). CDR1 and CDR2 from the germline V gene are SGHDN and FVKESK. CDR3 size: 14 residues. V lost 2 bases to trimming and J lost 7 bases, with 11 bases between them. The CDR3 region has the DNA TGTGCCAGCAGCCAACGGGGGTCCGCTGAAAAACTGTTTTTT. Translation gives CASSQRGSAEKLFF.

The chain carries TRBV11-2 and TRBJ1-1; D is uncertain. Germline V lookup: CDR1 SGHAT, CDR2 FQNNGV. The CDR3 covers 12 residues. Trimming stripped 5 bases from V and 8 bases from J, with 12 bases between. The CDR3 loop is CASSRAGVEAFF. The CDR3 DNA is TGTGCCAGCAGCCGCGCCGGGGTGGAAGCTTTCTTT.

This sequence joins TRBV5-1 and TRBJ2-1, with D possibly being TRBD2 (6 bases). The V end was cut by 4 bases, the J end by 0 bases, with 11 bases between. The CDR3 length is 15 residues. Germline CDR1 reads SGHRS; CDR2 reads YFSETQ. The CDR3 bases are TGCGCCAGCAGCCCAATCGGGGGCTCCTACAATGAGCAGTTCTTC. Encoded protein: CASSPIGGSYNEQFF. Supplemented by reference TRBV5-1 and TRBJ2-1, the full variable domain reads KAGVTQTPRYLIKTRGQQVTLSCSPISGHRSVSWYQQTPGQGLQFLFEYFSETQRNKGNFPGRFSGRQFSNSRSEMNVSTLELGDSALYLCASSPIGGSYNEQFFGPGTRLTVL.

This clone has just one count. The chain uses TRBV4-3 and TRBJ1-2; TRBD1 matches at 7 bases. CDR1 and CDR2 (germline): LGHNA, YSLEER. CDR3 size: 16 residues. V lost 0 bases, J lost 3 bases, and 7 bases stayed unmatched. As DNA, the CDR3 is TGCGCCAGCAGCCAAGATTTACAGGGGCTAGACTATGGCTACACCTTC. Translated: CASSQDLQGLDYGYTF.

This chain links TRBV6-2 or TRBV6-3 with TRBJ2-1, with TRBD1 matching over 7 bases. The germline CDR1 and CDR2 sequences are MNHEY and SVGEGT. The CDR3 consists of 16 residues. V lost 5 bases and J lost 7; bases outside the gene matches: 14. The CDR3 bases are TGTGCCAGCAGTGACAAGGGAAGGGGGCGCCGGAATGAGCAGTTCTTC. Residues: CASSDKGRGRRNEQFF.

In its sample, this clone was seen once. The chain joins TRBV7-8 to TRBJ1-6, with a weak D call TRBD1 (6 bases). CDR1 SGHVS and CDR2 FQNEAQ come from the germline V gene. V was pared by 3 bases and J by 10 bases, with 19 bases between. The CDR3 spans 16 residues. The CDR3 region is CASSLAPGGRISPLHF. The CDR3 region has the DNA TGTGCCAGCAGCTTGGCCCCCGGGGGGCGCATATCACCCCTCCACTTT.